The 25 T cell receptor beta chains presented below share a single source sample, sequenced in a study of T-cell memory formation after mild COVID-19. TCRdb re-derived calls from the 5' RACE reads in MiXCR, one entry per CDR3 protein. The sample carries approximately 440,000 distinct CDR3 sequences, 20% recorded once. Sample: PBMCs or a T cell subset sorted from them (not recorded which). These receptor sequences come from an adult woman who had mild COVID-19 (a few samples of this study predate the infection). Cell type and time point are not known.

The J gene is TRBJ2-7, the V gene TRBV10-3; the D gene is possibly TRBD1 (5 bases). Trimming took 6 bases from V and 4 from J, leaving 13 bases between them. This CDR3 has 13 residues. Germline values: CDR1 ENHRY, CDR2 SYGVKD. The DNA for the CDR3 is TGTGCCATCAGCTCAGACAGACCATACGAGCAGTACTTC. This translates into CAISSDRPYEQYF.

The chain links TRBV7-8 to TRBJ2-7, with 7 bases identical to TRBD1. The CDR3 contains 15 residues. CDR1 and CDR2 from the germline V gene are SGHVS and FQNEAQ. Trimming cost V 5 bases and J 3 bases; bases outside gene matches: 10. CDR3 bases: TGTGCCAGCAGCCCCTCTCAGACAGGGATCTACGAGCAGTACTTC. Its translation: CASSPSQTGIYEQYF.

This chain joins TRBV5-1 and TRBJ1-6, with D possibly TRBD1 on 6 matching bases. The germline V and J ends were trimmed by 3 bases and 7 bases, with 11 bases remaining between them. Germline loops: CDR1 SGHRS, CDR2 YFSETQ. This CDR3 contains 14 residues. This chain's CDR3 is CASSSGQINSPLHF. The CDR3, as DNA: TGCGCCAGCAGCTCGGGACAAATAAATTCACCCCTCCACTTT.

This clonotype was counted a few times. The chain is built from TRBV19 and TRBJ1-1; D is possibly TRBD1 (6 bases). The CDR3 runs to 13 residues. V dropped 7 bases and J dropped 1 base, with 10 bases sitting between them. Germline CDR1 and CDR2: LNHDA and SQIVND (reference sequence). The CDR3 region is CASKGRGNTEAFF. CDR3 in DNA: TGTGCCAGTAAGGGCAGGGGGAACACTGAAGCTTTCTTT.

V gene TRBV4-1 combines with J gene TRBJ1-4; D ambiguous. Germline-derived CDR1 and CDR2 are MGHRA and YSYEKL. This CDR3 contains 17 residues. Trimming removed 1 base from V and 0 bases from J, with 12 bases in between. CDR3 sequence (DNA): TGCGCCAGCAGCCAAGGAGTGGACCCCGCAACTAATGAAAAACTGTTTTTT. Encoded protein: CASSQGVDPATNEKLFF.

A few counts support this clonotype. This chain links TRBV5-4 with TRBJ2-5, with 7 bases matching TRBD1. From germline, CDR1 is SGHNT and CDR2 YYREEE (reference sequence). Trimming cost V 3 bases and J 5 bases; bases outside gene matches: 10. The length of the CDR3 is 15 residues. The CDR3 coding sequence is TGTGCCAGCAGCTCCCAACAGGGGTCAGTGGAGACCCAGTACTTC. It yields the protein CASSSQQGSVETQYF.

This clonotype was counted a few times. The chain is built from TRBV9 and TRBJ2-7; 7 positions agree with TRBD1. The V gene end was trimmed by 2 bases and the J gene end by 6 bases; junction bases not matched to a gene: 8. The germline V gene has CDR1 SGDLS and CDR2 YYNGEE. The CDR3 runs to 14 residues. The CDR3 here is CASSVRDSGFEQYF. For the CDR3, the DNA is TGTGCCAGCAGCGTCCGGGACAGCGGCTTCGAGCAGTACTTC.

The CDR3 bases are TGTGCCAGCAGTCGTGGGACTAGCGGGAGGGGTGAGCAGTTCTTC. Translating gives CASSRGTSGRGEQFF. The chain recombines TRBV27 with TRBJ2-1; 16 bases match TRBD2. Germline V CDR1 and CDR2: MNHEY, SMNVEV (reference sequence). This CDR3 region has 15 residues. The ends lost 5 bases at V and 9 bases at J; junction bases unmatched: 4.

There are a few counts of this clonotype. The chain recombines TRBV7-3 with TRBJ2-3, with 9 bases identical to TRBD2. This CDR3 contains 15 residues. Germline V gene sequence: CDR1 SGHTA, CDR2 FQGTGA. The ends lost 2 bases at V and 4 bases at J; junction bases unmatched: 4. In DNA, the CDR3 is TGTGCCAGCAGCTTATCCGGACTAGCGCCAGATACGCAGTATTTT. It is translated as CASSLSGLAPDTQYF.

The chain carries TRBV4-1 and TRBJ2-7, with D perhaps TRBD2 (7 bases). V lost 1 base and J lost 3, with 16 bases in between. The CDR3 totals 16 residues. The germline CDR1 and CDR2 sequences are MGHRA and YSYEKL. CDR3 residues: CASSQGEGGLGYEQYF. The CDR3 DNA sequence: TGCGCCAGCAGCCAAGGGGAGGGGGGACTTGGCTACGAGCAGTACTTC.

The sample holds a few counts of this clonotype. The chain couples TRBV25-1 to TRBJ1-4, with 8 bases fitting TRBD1. The CDR3 covers 15 residues. After removal of 4 bases from V and 3 bases from J, the junction contained 4 bases not matched to a gene. Germline lookup yields CDR1 MGHDK and CDR2 SYGVNS. The CDR3 DNA is TGTGCCAGCAGTGGTTGGACAGGGTCTAATGAAAAACTGTTTTTT. This gives the protein CASSGWTGSNEKLFF. The full variable domain, with the rest looked up from reference TRBV25-1 and TRBJ1-4, is EADIYQTPRYLVIGTGKKITLECSQTMGHDKMYWYQQDPGMELHLIHYSYGVNSTEKGDLSSESTVSRIRTEHFPLTLESARPSHTSQYLCASSGWTGSNEKLFFGSGTQLSVL.

The V and J genes are TRBV3-1 and TRBJ2-7; D unresolved. The germline V gene has CDR1 LGHDT and CDR2 YNNKEL (reference sequence). The CDR3 has 14 residues. V was trimmed by 1 base and J by 3 bases, leaving 10 bases between them. CDR3 loop: CASSQGVRYYEQYF. CDR3 sequence (DNA): TGTGCCAGCAGCCAAGGGGTCCGATACTACGAGCAGTACTTC.

The chain has TRBV29-1 and TRBJ2-1, with 9 bases aligning to TRBD1. CDR3 length: 15 residues. Germline trimming cut 3 bases from V and 15 bases from J; bases unmatched to any gene: 18. Germline V gives CDR1 SQVTM, CDR2 ANQGSEA. CDR3 region: CSVEPPTKRTGALFF. The CDR3 nucleotides read TGCAGCGTTGAGCCCCCTACAAAGAGGACAGGGGCGCTGTTCTTC.

This chain uses TRBV3-1 with TRBJ1-2; D might be TRBD1 (5 bases). The V and J ends lost 0 bases and 1 base respectively, with 15 bases between them. This CDR3 is 17 amino acids long. Germline V gives CDR1 LGHDT, CDR2 YNNKEL (reference sequence). The CDR3 is CASSQDPEGRNNYGYTF. The CDR3 nucleotides are TGTGCCAGCAGCCAAGATCCGGAGGGACGGAATAACTATGGCTACACCTTC.

This clonotype was recorded many times. The V gene is TRBV5-1, the J gene TRBJ1-2; 7 bases are a match to TRBD1. Germline V gene lookup returns CDR1 SGHRS and CDR2 YFSETQ. The ends lost 3 bases at V and 5 bases at J; junction bases unmatched: 13. The CDR3 length is 16 residues. CDR3 residues: CASSWEQGQRGYGYTF. The CDR3 DNA sequence: TGCGCCAGCAGCTGGGAACAGGGACAGCGAGGATATGGCTACACCTTC.

The chain combines TRBV5-4 with TRBJ2-7, with D possibly matching TRBD1 (6 bases). Germline CDR1 and CDR2: SGHNT and YYREEE (reference sequence). V was clipped by 9 bases and J by 5 bases, with 15 bases between them. This CDR3 is 12 amino acids long. The CDR3 DNA reads as TGTGCCATTACAGGGCTATCGGACGAGCAGTACTTC. It codes for CAITGLSDEQYF.

This sequence joins TRBV18 and TRBJ1-6; 7 nucleotides match TRBD1. In germline, CDR1 is KGHSH, CDR2 LQKENI. The CDR3 has 14 amino acids. J gave up 7 bases and V 3 bases, and 3 bases lay outside the gene matches. In nucleotides, the CDR3 is TGTGCCAGCTCACCGGGACAGAAAAATTCACCCCTCCACTTT. Its protein is CASSPGQKNSPLHF. Complete variable domain (other parts from reference TRBV18 and TRBJ1-6): NAGVMQNPRHLVRRRGQEARLRCSPMKGHSHVYWYRQLPEEGLKFMVYLQKENIIDESGMPKERFSAEFPKEGPSILRIQQVVRGDSAAYFCASSPGQKNSPLHFGNGTRLTVT.

The rearrangement links TRBV7-9 to TRBJ1-1; D remains unclear. Looked up from germline, CDR1 is SEHNR and CDR2 is FQNEAQ (reference sequence). V lost 4 bases to trimming and J lost 2 bases, with 14 bases between them. The CDR3 runs to 15 residues. Here the CDR3 DNA reads TGTGCCAGCAGCTCGAGTGCGGAGCACAACACTGAAGCTTTCTTT. This codes for CASSSSAEHNTEAFF.

This clonotype was observed a handful of times. CDR3 DNA sequence: TGTGCCAGCAGGCCTTTGGGCCCCTTTGGTGAAAAACTGTTTTTT. Translating it yields CASRPLGPFGEKLFF. The V and J genes are TRBV6-1 and TRBJ1-4; D not resolved. Germline lookup yields CDR1 MNHNS and CDR2 SASEGT. CDR3 length: 15 amino acids. Trimming shortened V by 6 bases and J by 7 bases, and 18 bases separated the two germline ends.

The chain links TRBV18 to TRBJ2-5; 9 bases match TRBD1. With V trimmed by 1 base and J by 1 base, 1 base remained unmatched. The CDR3 runs 15 residues. Germline CDR1 is KGHSH and CDR2 is LQKENI. Written as DNA, the CDR3 is TGTGCCAGCTCACCACGGGACAGGGTCCAAGAGACCCAGTACTTC. Residues: CASSPRDRVQETQYF.

The chain couples TRBV12-3 or TRBV12-4 to TRBJ2-7, with 11 nucleotides matching TRBD1. The CDR3 spans 17 residues. V gave up 4 bases and J gave up 0 bases; unmatched junction bases: 8. The CDR3 DNA is TGTGCCAGCAGTTCCGGGACAGGGGGACCCTTCTCCTACGAGCAGTACTTC. It codes for CASSSGTGGPFSYEQYF.

This clonotype was seen at least ten times. The rearrangement joins TRBV19 to TRBJ2-3; D possibly matches TRBD1 or TRBD2 (5 bases each). The germline V gene encodes CDR1 LNHDA and CDR2 SQIVND (reference sequence). Deletions cut 5 bases from V and 2 bases from J, with 14 bases between. This CDR3 spans 15 amino acids. The CDR3 DNA reads TGTGCCAGTAGTTCCCTCGGGACCCCCACAGATACGCAGTATTTT. Its translation: CASSSLGTPTDTQYF. Full variable domain (missing parts from reference TRBV19 and TRBJ2-3): DGGITQSPKYLFRKEGQNVTLSCEQNLNHDAMYWYRQDPGQGLRLIYYSQIVNDFQKGDIAEGYSVSREKKESFPLTVTSAQKNPTAFYLCASSSLGTPTDTQYFGPGTRLTVL.

This clonotype was picked up a small number of times. The chain combines TRBV24-1 with TRBJ2-7, with TRBD1 matching 7 bases. After removal of 3 bases from V and 2 bases from J, the junction contained 9 bases not matched to a gene. The CDR3 spans 16 residues. Germline CDR1 reads KGHDR; CDR2 reads SFDVKD. The CDR3 DNA reads TGTGCCACCAGTGATCCCCCCCGACAGGGCACCTACGAGCAGTACTTC. Amino acid sequence: CATSDPPRQGTYEQYF.

The rearrangement uses TRBV6-2 or TRBV6-3 and TRBJ1-5; TRBD1 agrees at 9 bases. Germline trimming cut 5 bases from V and 3 bases from J; bases unmatched to any gene: 8. Germline CDR1 is MNHEY and CDR2 is SVGEGT. The CDR3 extends over 16 amino acids. The CDR3 spells CASSQDRGRPNQPQHF. The CDR3 bases are TGTGCCAGCAGTCAAGACAGGGGGAGACCCAATCAGCCCCAGCATTTT.

The table lists this clonotype with a few counts. The chain links TRBV7-9 to TRBJ1-2; tentative D call: TRBD1 (5 bases). V gave up 5 bases and J gave up 3 bases, with 19 bases separating them. Per germline, CDR1 SEHNR and CDR2 FQNEAQ (reference sequence). The CDR3 totals 16 residues. The chain's CDR3 is CASSRLWGGDDYGYTF. The CDR3 DNA sequence: TGTGCCAGCAGCCGTCTCTGGGGCGGGGATGACTATGGCTACACCTTC.